The clone carrying this TCR beta chain was picked up many times. The V end lost 6 bases, the J end lost 6 bases, and 7 bases lay between the germline ends. The CDR3 has 11 residues. These data belong to a study of molecular identifiers for immune sequencing clone quantification. TCRdb redid the calling of the PCR reads with MiXCR, one entry per CDR3 protein. This table has fewer than 100,000 distinct CDR3 sequences, about 21% appearing once. This receptor was taken from a human donor in good health. Some libraries in this study had Jurkat cell RNA spiked in. Sample: naive CD8+ T cells from blood, with Jurkat cell RNA spiked in. Subset of the sample: FACS-sorted CD8+CD4-CCR7+CD45RA+ naive T cells. The chain carries TRBV12-3 or TRBV12-4 and TRBJ2-3; D not certain. Here the CDR3 reads CASRRTDTQYF. CDR3 bases: TGTGCCAGCAGGCGAACGGATACGCAGTATTTT.